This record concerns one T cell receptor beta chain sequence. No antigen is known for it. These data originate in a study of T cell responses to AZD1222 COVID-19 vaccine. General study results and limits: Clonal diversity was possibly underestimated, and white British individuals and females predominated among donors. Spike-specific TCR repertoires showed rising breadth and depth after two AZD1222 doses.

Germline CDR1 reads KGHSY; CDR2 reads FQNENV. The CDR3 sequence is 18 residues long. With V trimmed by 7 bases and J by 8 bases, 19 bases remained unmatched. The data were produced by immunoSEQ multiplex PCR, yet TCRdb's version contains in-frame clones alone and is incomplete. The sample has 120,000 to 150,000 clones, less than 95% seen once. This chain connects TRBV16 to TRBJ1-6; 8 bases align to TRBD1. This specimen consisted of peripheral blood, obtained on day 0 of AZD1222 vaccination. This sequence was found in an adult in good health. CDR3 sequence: CASTSRRRQGSPDSPLHF. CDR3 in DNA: TGTGCCAGCACCTCCAGGAGGCGACAGGGGAGTCCAGATTCACCCCTCCACTTT.